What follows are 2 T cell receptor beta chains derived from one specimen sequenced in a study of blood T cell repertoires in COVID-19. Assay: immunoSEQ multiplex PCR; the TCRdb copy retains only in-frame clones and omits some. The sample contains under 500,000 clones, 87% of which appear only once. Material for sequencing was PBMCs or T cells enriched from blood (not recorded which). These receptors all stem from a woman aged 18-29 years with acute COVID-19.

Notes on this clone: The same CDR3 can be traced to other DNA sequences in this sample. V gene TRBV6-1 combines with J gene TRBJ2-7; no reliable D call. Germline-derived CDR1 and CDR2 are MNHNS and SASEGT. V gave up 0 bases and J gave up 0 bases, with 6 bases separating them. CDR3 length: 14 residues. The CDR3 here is CASSEAGSSYEQYF. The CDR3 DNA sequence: TGTGCCAGCAGTGAAGCTGGCAGCTCCTACGAGCAGTACTTC.

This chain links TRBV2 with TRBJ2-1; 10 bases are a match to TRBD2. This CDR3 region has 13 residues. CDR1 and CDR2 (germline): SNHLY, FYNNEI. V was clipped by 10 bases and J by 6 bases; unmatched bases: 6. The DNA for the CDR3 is TGTGCCAACTTGGGACTAGCGAGCAATGAGCAGTTCTTC. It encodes CANLGLASNEQFF.